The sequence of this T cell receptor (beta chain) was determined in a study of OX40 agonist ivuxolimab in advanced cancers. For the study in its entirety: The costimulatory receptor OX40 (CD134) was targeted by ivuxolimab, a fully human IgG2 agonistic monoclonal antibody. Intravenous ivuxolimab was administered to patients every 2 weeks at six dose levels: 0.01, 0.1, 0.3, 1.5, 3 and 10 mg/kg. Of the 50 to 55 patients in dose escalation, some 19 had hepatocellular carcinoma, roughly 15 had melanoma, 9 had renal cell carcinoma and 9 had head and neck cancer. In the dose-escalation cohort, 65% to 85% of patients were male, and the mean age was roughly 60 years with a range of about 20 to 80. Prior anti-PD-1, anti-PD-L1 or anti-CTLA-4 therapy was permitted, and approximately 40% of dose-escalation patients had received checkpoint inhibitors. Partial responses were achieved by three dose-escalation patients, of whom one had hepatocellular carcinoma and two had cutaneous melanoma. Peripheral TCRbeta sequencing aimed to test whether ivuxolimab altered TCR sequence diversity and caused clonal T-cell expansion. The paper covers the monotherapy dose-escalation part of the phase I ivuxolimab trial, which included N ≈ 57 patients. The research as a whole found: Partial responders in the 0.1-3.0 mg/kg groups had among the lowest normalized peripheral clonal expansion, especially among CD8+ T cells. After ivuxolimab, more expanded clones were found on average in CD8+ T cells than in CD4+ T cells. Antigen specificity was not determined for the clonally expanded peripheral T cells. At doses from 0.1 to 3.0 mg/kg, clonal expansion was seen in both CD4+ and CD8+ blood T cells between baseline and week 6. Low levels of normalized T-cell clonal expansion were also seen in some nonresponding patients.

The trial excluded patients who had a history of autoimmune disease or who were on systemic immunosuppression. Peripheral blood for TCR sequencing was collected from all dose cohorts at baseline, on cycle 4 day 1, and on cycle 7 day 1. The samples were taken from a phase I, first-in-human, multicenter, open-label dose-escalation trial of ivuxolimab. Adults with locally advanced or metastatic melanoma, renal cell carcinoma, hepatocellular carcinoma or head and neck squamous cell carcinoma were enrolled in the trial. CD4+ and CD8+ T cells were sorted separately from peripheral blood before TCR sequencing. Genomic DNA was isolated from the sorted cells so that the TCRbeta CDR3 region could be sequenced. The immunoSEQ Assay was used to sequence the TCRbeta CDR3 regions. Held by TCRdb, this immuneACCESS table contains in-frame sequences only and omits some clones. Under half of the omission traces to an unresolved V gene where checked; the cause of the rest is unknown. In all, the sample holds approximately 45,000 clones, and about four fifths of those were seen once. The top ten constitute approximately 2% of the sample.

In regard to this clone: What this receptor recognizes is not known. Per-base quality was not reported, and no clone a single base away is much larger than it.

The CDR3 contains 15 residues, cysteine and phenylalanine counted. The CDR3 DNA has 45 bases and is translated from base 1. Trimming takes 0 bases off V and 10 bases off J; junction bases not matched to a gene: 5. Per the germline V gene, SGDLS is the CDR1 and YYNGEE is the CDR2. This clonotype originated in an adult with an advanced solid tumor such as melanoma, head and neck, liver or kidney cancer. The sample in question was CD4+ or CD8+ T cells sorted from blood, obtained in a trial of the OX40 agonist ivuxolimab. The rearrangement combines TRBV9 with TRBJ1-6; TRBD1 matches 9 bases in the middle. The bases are TGTGCCAGCAGCGTAGGGCCGGGACAGGGCTCACCCCTCCACTTT. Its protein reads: CASSVGPGQGSPLHF.